Listed below are T cell receptor beta chains from one sample, sequenced in a study of shared clonotypes between healthy human individuals. Here immunoSEQ multiplex PCR was the method, and the copy in TCRdb shows in-frame clones only, minus some. The data show about 1.1 million clones, with 70% to 80% seen just once and roughly 0.61% held by the top ten. Sequencing was performed on memory CD4+ T cells from PBMCs. These receptors were collected from a man aged 18-30 years in good health. Some clones in this sample may be carry-over from other donors' samples. The CDR3 runs from the conserved cysteine through the conserved F or W. A D gene is named only where the DNA matches it firmly. Some rows mark clone size as missing; the rest say once, few, many or name a class of expanded clone.

v_gene	j_gene	abundance	d_gene	CDR3nt	CDR3aa
TRBV6-5	TRBJ1-1	few	-	TGTGCCAGCAGTCAACAGGGAGTAGGAACTGAAGCTTTCTTT	CASSQQGVGTEAFF
TRBV27	TRBJ2-7	-	TRBD1	TGTGCCAGCAGGTATACCGGGACAGGGACTTACGAGCAGTACTTC	CASRYTGTGTYEQYF
TRBV6-6	TRBJ2-2	once	-	TGTGCCAGCAGTTATGAGGCTCCCTTGAACACCGGGGAGCTGTTTTTT	CASSYEAPLNTGELFF
TRBV5-1	TRBJ2-5	-	-	TGCGCCAGCAGCCTAAACAGGGATGGGGAGACCCAGTACTTC	CASSLNRDGETQYF
TRBV4-3	TRBJ1-2	-	TRBD1	TGCGCCAGCAGCCAAGGCGGACAGGGGGTTGTCTACACCTTC	CASSQGGQGVVYTF
TRBV6-5	TRBJ1-2	-	TRBD1	TGTGCCAGCAGGGGGGACAGTCGTAACTATGGCTACACCTTC	CASRGDSRNYGYTF
TRBV5-1	TRBJ2-5	-	-	TGCGCCAGCAGCTTGGGAACCAGGGGTGAGACCCAGTACTTC	CASSLGTRGETQYF
TRBV5-6	TRBJ1-4	few	TRBD1	TGTGCCAGCAGCGGGGCGGGACAGGGTGAAAAACTGTTTTTT	CASSGAGQGEKLFF
TRBV28	TRBJ1-5	-	-	TGTGCCAGCAGCCTCGACGGACCCCAGCATTTT	CASSLDGPQHF
TRBV28	TRBJ2-7	-	-	TGTGCCAGCACCTCAACCTACGAGCAGTACTTC	CASTSTYEQYF
TRBV9	TRBJ1-2	-	-	TGTGCCAGCAGCCCCGAAGCCAGCACTAACTATGGCTACACCTTC	CASSPEASTNYGYTF
TRBV9	TRBJ2-3	-	-	TGTGCCAGCAGCGTACCCGGGAGCACAGATACGCAGTATTTT	CASSVPGSTDTQYF
TRBV7-2	TRBJ2-3	-	-	TGTGCCAGCAGCTCGAACATCCCCACAGATACGCAGTATTTT	CASSSNIPTDTQYF
TRBV15	TRBJ2-7	-	TRBD1	TGTGCCACCAGCAGGACCGGGACAGGGAGCCACGAGCAGTACTTC	CATSRTGTGSHEQYF
TRBV19	TRBJ2-1	-	-	TGTGCCAGTAGTCCCCGGGACGGCCCCTACAATGAGCAGTTCTTC	CASSPRDGPYNEQFF
TRBV5-1	TRBJ2-5	once	-	TGCGCCAGCAGCTTGAGCACACGAGGGGAGACCCAGTACTTC	CASSLSTRGETQYF
TRBV15	TRBJ2-5	-	TRBD1	TGTGCCACGGGGACAGGCAGACAAGAGACCCAGTACTTC	CATGTGRQETQYF
TRBV10-3	TRBJ2-5	-	TRBD2	TGTGCCATCAGCGCTAGCGGGAAAGAGACCCAGTACTTC	CAISASGKETQYF
TRBV5-1	TRBJ1-2	-	-	TGCGCCAGCAGCCCAGAACCTACAGCCAAGAACTATGGCTACACCTTC	CASSPEPTAKNYGYTF
TRBV6-5	TRBJ1-2	-	-	TGTGCCAGCAGTTACGGGGCAGGGCGATCTAACTATGGCTACACCTTC	CASSYGAGRSNYGYTF
TRBV2	TRBJ1-1	-	-	TGTGCCAGCAGTGAAGGGACAGTGGAAGCTTTCTTT	CASSEGTVEAFF
TRBV28	TRBJ2-3	-	TRBD1	TGTGCCAGCAGTCCGGACAGGGAGGCAGATACGCAGTATTTT	CASSPDREADTQYF
TRBV7-3	TRBJ1-1	few	-	TGTGCCAGCAGCGAACAGGGCCCGAACACTGAAGCTTTCTTT	CASSEQGPNTEAFF
TRBV5-1	TRBJ1-3	-	-	TGCGCCAGCAGCTTGGCACAGACCTCCTCTGGAAACACCATATATTTT	CASSLAQTSSGNTIYF
TRBV18	TRBJ2-3	-	-	TGTGCCAGCTCCTCCACGCCGGGGGCCACAGATACGCAGTATTTT	CASSSTPGATDTQYF
TRBV7-9	TRBJ2-5	-	-	TGTGCCAGCAGCGAGACCGAGACCCAGTACTTC	CASSETETQYF
TRBV4-2	TRBJ2-7	-	TRBD2	TGTGCCAGCAGCCAAGAGGTAGTCGGGACTAGCGGCTACGAGCAGTACTTC	CASSQEVVGTSGYEQYF
TRBV21-1	TRBJ1-2	-	-	TGTGCCAGCAGCAAAGGGGTCTCGGGCTGGGGCTACACCTTC	CASSKGVSGWGYTF
TRBV28	TRBJ1-3	-	-	TGTGCCAGCAGTTTCGACATAAGGAACACCATATATTTT	CASSFDIRNTIYF
TRBV19	TRBJ2-7	-	-	TGTGCCAGTAGTATAGTCCGGTGGGAGAAGAAGTACTTC	CASSIVRWEKKYF
TRBV15	TRBJ1-4	-	TRBD1	TGTGCCACCAGAACAGGGGGCCCTCAAAGTACGGTGTTTTTT	CATRTGGPQSTVFF
TRBV4-1	TRBJ1-1	-	TRBD1	TGCGCCAGCAGCCATCTGGGACAGTCCACTGAAGCTTTCTTT	CASSHLGQSTEAFF
TRBV9	TRBJ2-7	few	TRBD2	TGTGCCAGCAGCGTAGGGACTAGCGGGGCATCCTACGAGCAGTACTTC	CASSVGTSGASYEQYF
TRBV30	TRBJ1-4	-	TRBD1	TGTGCCTGGAGTGTCCTACAGGGGCCAGGTGAAAAACTGTTTTTT	CAWSVLQGPGEKLFF
TRBV7-9	TRBJ2-7	-	-	TGTGCCAGCAGCTTAGCGGGGGCGGGAGAAAGGGAGCAGTACTTC	CASSLAGAGEREQYF
TRBV7-8	TRBJ1-5	-	-	TGTGCCAGCAGCTTTACGGGGTATTCGTCCGGTGGGTATCAGCCCCAGCATTTT	CASSFTGYSSGGYQPQHF
TRBV27	TRBJ1-2	few	TRBD1	TGTGCCAGCAGTTCACTTGGGTCAGGGGGATGGAGAGGCTACACCTTC	CASSSLGSGGWRGYTF